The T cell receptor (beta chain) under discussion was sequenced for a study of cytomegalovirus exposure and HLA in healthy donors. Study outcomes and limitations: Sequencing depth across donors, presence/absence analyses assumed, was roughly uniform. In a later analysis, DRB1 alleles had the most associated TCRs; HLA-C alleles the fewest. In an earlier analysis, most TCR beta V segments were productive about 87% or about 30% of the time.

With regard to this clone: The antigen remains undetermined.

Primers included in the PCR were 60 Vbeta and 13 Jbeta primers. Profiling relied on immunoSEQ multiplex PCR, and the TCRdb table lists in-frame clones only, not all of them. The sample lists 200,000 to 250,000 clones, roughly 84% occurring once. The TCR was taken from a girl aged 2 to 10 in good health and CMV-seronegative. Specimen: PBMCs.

The CDR3 here is CASSGLDRANTEAFF. The CDR3 DNA reads as TGTGCCAGCAGCGGGCTGGACAGGGCTAACACTGAAGCTTTCTTT. The chain uses TRBV5-6 and TRBJ1-1; TRBD1 matches at 8 bases. The J segment lost 2 bases and the V segment lost 4 bases, leaving 7 bases of the junction unmatched. From germline, CDR1 is SGHDT and CDR2 YYEEEE. The CDR3 runs to 15 residues.